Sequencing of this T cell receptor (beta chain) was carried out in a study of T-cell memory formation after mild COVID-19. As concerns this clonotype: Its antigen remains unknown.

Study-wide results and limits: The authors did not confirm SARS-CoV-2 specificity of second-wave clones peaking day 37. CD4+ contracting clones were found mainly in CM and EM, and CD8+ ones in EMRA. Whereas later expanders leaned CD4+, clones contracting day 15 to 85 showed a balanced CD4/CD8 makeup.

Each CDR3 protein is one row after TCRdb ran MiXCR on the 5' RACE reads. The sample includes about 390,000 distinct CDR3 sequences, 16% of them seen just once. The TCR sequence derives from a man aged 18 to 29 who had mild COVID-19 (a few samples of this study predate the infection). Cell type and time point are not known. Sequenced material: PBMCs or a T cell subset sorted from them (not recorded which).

Here the CDR3 DNA reads TGCAGCGTTGTGATTATGAACACTGAAGCTTTCTTT. Translated: CSVVIMNTEAFF. The gene calls are TRBV29-1 and TRBJ1-1, with D unclear. CDR3 length equals 12 residues. Germline V gene data show CDR1 as SQVTM and CDR2 as ANQGSEA. Trimming left V 4 bases short and J 0 bases short, with 6 bases between.